These 8 T cell receptor beta chains came from one sample sequenced in a study of long-term antiretroviral therapy in people with HIV. Survey-level resolution applied to immunoSEQ assay v3.0. Clones were sequenced by immunoSEQ multiplex PCR, and TCRdb holds only the in-frame ones, with some missing. The sample records 28,000 or so clones, roughly 90% being singletons. This specimen was unsorted PBMCs, taken 0.5 years after starting antiretroviral therapy. Receptors originate from a woman younger than 30 with HIV.

The chain carries TRBV5-8 and TRBJ1-2; no reliable D call. The CDR3 is 11 amino acids. The germline gives CDR1 SGHTS, CDR2 YDEGEE. V was trimmed by 0 bases and J by 5 bases, leaving 2 bases between them. The CDR3 DNA reads as TGTGCCAGCAGCTTGGATTATGGCTACACCTTC. Amino acid sequence: CASSLDYGYTF.

CDR3 in amino acids: CASSFQSSSQSRANVLTF. DNA for the CDR3: TGTGCCAGCAGCTTCCAAAGCAGCTCACAAAGTCGGGCCAACGTCCTGACTTTC. This chain joins TRBV7-4 and TRBJ2-6; D unclear. The CDR3 consists of 18 residues. Between the trimmed V and J ends, which lost 3 bases and 5 bases, there was a span of 20 bases. Per the germline V gene, CDR1 is SGHVT and CDR2 is SQSDAQ.

The chain carries TRBV18 and TRBJ1-3; D not resolved. Trimming pared 2 bases from V and 0 bases from J, leaving 5 bases between. CDR1 is KGHSH, CDR2 LQKENI, per germline. The CDR3 sequence is 14 residues long. The CDR3 sequence: CASSPKGSGNTIYF. DNA of the CDR3: TGTGCCAGCTCACCAAAAGGCTCTGGAAACACCATATATTTT.

The genes are TRBV9 and TRBJ1-4; no reliable D call. V lost 0 bases and J 7 bases, leaving 7 bases between the germline ends. CDR3 length: 13 amino acids. Germline CDR1 SGDLS, CDR2 YYNGEE. The CDR3 here is CASSVVSGEKLFF. In DNA form, the CDR3 reads TGTGCCAGCAGCGTAGTATCGGGTGAAAAACTGTTTTTT.

The genes are TRBV28 and TRBJ1-5; TRBD1 might be the D (5 bases). The CDR3 is 14 amino acids. V was shortened by 5 bases and J by 5 bases, with 13 bases between the two germline ends. The germline CDR1 and CDR2 sequences are MDHEN and SYDVKM. This chain's CDR3 is CASSLSGSDQPQHF. The CDR3 DNA is TGTGCCAGCAGTCTCTCAGGGTCTGATCAGCCCCAGCATTTT. Variable domain in full (rest from reference TRBV28 and TRBJ1-5): DVKVTQSSRYLVKRTGEKVFLECVQDMDHENMFWYRQDPGLGLRLIYFSYDVKMKEKGDIPEGYSVSREKKERFSLILESASTNQTSMYLCASSLSGSDQPQHFGDGTRLSIL.

The V call is TRBV6-5, the J call TRBJ1-2; D remains ambiguous. Trimming pared 2 bases from V and 0 bases from J, leaving 7 bases between. CDR1 is MNHEY and CDR2 is SVGAGI in the germline V gene. This CDR3 is built from 14 residues. The CDR3 spells CASSYAGANYGYTF. The CDR3 DNA is TGTGCCAGCAGTTACGCTGGTGCTAACTATGGCTACACCTTC.

The chain is built from TRBV19 and TRBJ1-3; D gene unclear. CDR1 and CDR2 (germline): LNHDA, SQIVND (reference sequence). CDR3 length equals 14 residues. Deletions cut 3 bases from V and 9 bases from J, with 15 bases between. CDR3 bases: TGTGCCAGTAGTATTATGGCCGCCGTTGGCACCATATATTTT. Protein sequence: CASSIMAAVGTIYF.

The chain couples TRBV7-2 to TRBJ2-7; 7 bases are shared with TRBD2. The CDR3 totals 16 residues. CDR1 and CDR2 from the germline V gene are SGHTA and FQGNSA. Unmatched junction bases numbered 12, after V lost 5 bases and J lost 2 bases. The CDR3 is CASSTDGGGIPYEQYF. The CDR3 coding sequence is TGTGCCAGCAGCACCGACGGGGGAGGGATCCCCTACGAGCAGTACTTC.